The 25 T cell receptor beta chains below were found in one sample sequenced in a study of a mutant IDH1 vaccine in newly diagnosed glioma. Time point indicated: baseline, week 1 (first vaccination visit). Treatment given: pre-vaccination baseline after standard-of-care therapy. Only in-frame clones appear in the TCRdb table, and some are missing; sequencing was by immunoSEQ multiplex PCR. The table records tens of thousands of clones, 83% of them present only once. Here the sequenced sample was PBMCs, taken from a glioma patient treated with radiotherapy, temozolomide or both. Receptor source: a woman in her fifties or sixties with glioma.

J is TRBJ1-1 and V is TRBV4-1; a possible D gene is TRBD1 (5 bases). Trimming took off 3 bases at V and 0 bases at J, with 8 bases between the two ends. The germline V gene encodes CDR1 MGHRA and CDR2 YSYEKL. The CDR3 spans 14 residues. In DNA, the CDR3 is TGCGCCAGCAGCCAGGGGGTCGTGAACACTGAAGCTTTCTTT. This sequence encodes CASSQGVVNTEAFF.

The chain links TRBV2 to TRBJ1-6, with a tentative D call TRBD1 (5 bases). The CDR3 spans 16 residues. Germline V lookup: CDR1 SNHLY, CDR2 FYNNEI. V lost 6 bases to trimming and J lost 6 bases, with 18 bases between them. This CDR3 is CASRTRQIGLNSPLHF. In DNA form, the CDR3 reads TGTGCCAGCAGGACACGACAGATCGGTCTTAATTCACCCCTCCACTTT.

The rearrangement uses TRBV5-6 and TRBJ2-3, with D tentatively TRBD1 (6 bases). The CDR3 has 14 residues. Germline-derived CDR1 and CDR2 are SGHDT and YYEEEE. Between the trimmed V and J ends, which lost 4 bases and 4 bases, there was a span of 13 bases. CDR3 in amino acids: CASSRRQVPDTQYF. As DNA, the CDR3 is TGTGCCAGCAGCCGGAGACAGGTTCCAGATACGCAGTATTTT.

The rearrangement joins TRBV5-5 to TRBJ2-7; D is tentatively TRBD1 or TRBD2 (6 bases each). CDR3 length equals 14 residues. CDR1 and CDR2 from the germline V gene are SGHKS and YYEKEE (reference sequence). The ends were cut back, 4 bases at V and 5 bases at J, with 16 bases in the middle. The CDR3 nucleotides are TGTGCCAGCAGCCTCCCCGGGGGCCGGGACGAGCAGTACTTC. This encodes CASSLPGGRDEQYF.

V usage is TRBV19 and J usage is TRBJ1-1, with TRBD1 matching over 9 bases. Germline CDR1 reads LNHDA; CDR2 reads SQIVND (reference sequence). The CDR3 has 15 amino acids. Trimming at V came to 8 bases and at J to 5 bases, leaving 12 bases not matched to a gene. The CDR3: CASGEQGAWATEAFF. In nucleotides, the CDR3 is TGTGCCAGTGGCGAACAGGGGGCTTGGGCGACTGAAGCTTTCTTT.

The V gene is TRBV25-1, the J gene TRBJ2-5; perhaps TRBD1 as D (6 bases). TRBJ2-7 matches the DNA end more closely, so the J call is doubtful. The length of the CDR3 is 13 residues. Germline V gives CDR1 MGHDK, CDR2 SYGVNS. The CDR3 loop is CASSGTAFYEQYF. The CDR3 region has the DNA TGTGCCAGCAGTGGGACAGCCTTCTACGAGCAGTACTTC.

This chain connects TRBV30 to TRBJ1-1, with TRBD1 identical over 8 bases. The CDR3 length is 13 residues. CDR1 and CDR2 (germline): GTSNPN, SVGIG (reference sequence). With V trimmed by 5 bases and J by 3 bases, 5 bases remained unmatched. The chain's CDR3 is CAWAYRGDTEAFF. The DNA of the CDR3 is TGTGCCTGGGCCTACAGGGGGGACACTGAAGCTTTCTTT. The whole variable domain, remainder taken from reference TRBV30 and TRBJ1-1, is SQTIHQWPATLVQPVGSPLSLECTVEGTSNPNLYWYRQAAGRGLQLLFYSVGIGQISSEVPQNLSASRPQDRQFILSSKKLLLSDSGFYLCAWAYRGDTEAFFGQGTRLTVV.

The chain employs TRBV7-2 and TRBJ2-1; D unclear. The V gene's germline CDR1 is SGHTA and CDR2 FQGNSA. The ends were cut back, 4 bases at V and 15 bases at J, with 13 bases in the middle. The CDR3 is 11 residues long. The CDR3, as DNA: TGTGCCAGCAGCTCACTCCTAGTCCGGTTCTTC. Protein product: CASSSLLVRFF. Using reference TRBV7-2 and TRBJ2-1 for the parts outside the CDR3, the full variable domain is GAGVSQSPSNKVTEKGKDVELRCDPISGHTALYWYRQSLGQGLEFLIYFQGNSAPDKSGLPSDRFSAERTGGSVSTLTIQRTQQEDSAVYLCASSSLLVRFFGPGTRLTVL.

This clone has a single count. The chain carries TRBV6-1 and TRBJ1-2; TRBD1 matches at 7 bases. CDR3 length: 15 amino acids. Unmatched junction bases numbered 12, after V lost 4 bases and J lost 7 bases. Per the germline V gene, CDR1 is MNHNS and CDR2 is SASEGT. The CDR3 spells CASSAPGQSRCGYTF. The CDR3 DNA reads as TGTGCCAGCAGTGCCCCGGGACAGTCTAGATGTGGCTACACCTTC.

The CDR3 DNA follows: TGCGCCAGCAGCTTAAATCCACTAGCGGGGAACCAAGAGACCCAGTACTTC. This gives the protein CASSLNPLAGNQETQYF. V gene TRBV5-1 combines with J gene TRBJ2-5; 10 bases align to TRBD2. Trimming removed 2 bases from V and 0 bases from J; junction bases left unmatched: 7. The CDR3 has 17 amino acids. Germline V gives CDR1 SGHRS, CDR2 YFSETQ.

V and J are TRBV7-9 and TRBJ1-5, with D possibly being TRBD1 (5 bases). V dropped 5 bases and J dropped 4 bases, with 12 bases sitting between them. The germline V gene encodes CDR1 SEHNR and CDR2 FQNEAQ (reference sequence). There are 14 residues in the CDR3. The CDR3 region is CASSLTGPNQPQHF. CDR3 bases: TGTGCCAGCAGCCTTACAGGCCCAAATCAGCCCCAGCATTTT.

The CDR3: CASSRDSGYTF. CDR3 in DNA: TGTGCCAGCAGCCGGGACAGTGGCTACACCTTC. The rearrangement uses TRBV7-8 and TRBJ1-2; TRBD1 agrees at 7 bases. There are 11 residues in the CDR3. The junction had 1 base not matched to a gene; V was cut back by 5 bases and J by 7 bases. The germline CDR1 and CDR2 sequences are SGHVS and FQNEAQ.

This rearrangement joins TRBV19 to TRBJ1-5; 7 bases align to TRBD1. The CDR3 has 16 residues. The germline V gene encodes CDR1 LNHDA and CDR2 SQIVND (reference sequence). Germline trimming cut 1 base from V and 4 bases from J; bases unmatched to any gene: 7. The CDR3 DNA reads TGTGCCAGTAGTATAGCAGAGGGGGCATTTAATCAGCCCCAGCATTTT. It yields the protein CASSIAEGAFNQPQHF. Supplemented by reference TRBV19 and TRBJ1-5, the full variable domain reads DGGITQSPKYLFRKEGQNVTLSCEQNLNHDAMYWYRQDPGQGLRLIYYSQIVNDFQKGDIAEGYSVSREKKESFPLTVTSAQKNPTAFYLCASSIAEGAFNQPQHFGDGTRLSIL.

The CDR3 spells CSVENGGGVEQYF. The CDR3 nucleotides are TGCAGCGTTGAAAATGGGGGGGGAGTCGAGCAGTACTTC. The genes are TRBV29-1 and TRBJ2-5; TRBD2 matches at 7 bases. The J call may be in error: the DNA end matches TRBJ2-7 better. Germline V lookup: CDR1 SQVTM, CDR2 ANQGSEA. The CDR3 spans 13 residues.

The chain joins TRBV28 to TRBJ1-2, with a possible D match to TRBD1 (5 bases). Germline-derived CDR1 and CDR2 are MDHEN and SYDVKM. Deletions cut 10 bases from V and 7 bases from J, with 28 bases between. CDR3 length: 16 residues. The CDR3 region has the DNA TGTGCCATCGGGGGGGGTTACAGGTGGGAGGTAAGTGGCTACACCTTC. Its protein is CAIGGGYRWEVSGYTF.

A few counts support this clone. This chain uses TRBV19 with TRBJ1-1; tentatively, D is TRBD1 (6 bases). Trimming took off 6 bases at V and 1 base at J, with 9 bases between the two ends. The V gene's germline CDR1 is LNHDA and CDR2 SQIVND (reference sequence). The CDR3 is 13 residues long. The CDR3 nucleotides are TGTGCCAGTAGAAGGGGGGCGAACACTGAAGCTTTCTTT. Residues: CASRRGANTEAFF. Looking up the rest from reference TRBV19 and TRBJ1-1 gives the full variable domain: DGGITQSPKYLFRKEGQNVTLSCEQNLNHDAMYWYRQDPGQGLRLIYYSQIVNDFQKGDIAEGYSVSREKKESFPLTVTSAQKNPTAFYLCASRRGANTEAFFGQGTRLTVV.

The chain combines TRBV27 with TRBJ1-5; possibly TRBD1 for D (5 bases). V was trimmed by 4 bases and J by 3 bases, leaving 13 bases between them. The CDR3 runs 15 residues. Germline V gene lookup returns CDR1 MNHEY and CDR2 SMNVEV (reference sequence). The chain's CDR3 is CASSSGSGPNQPQHF. CDR3 DNA sequence: TGTGCCAGCAGTTCGGGGTCGGGGCCCAATCAGCCCCAGCATTTT.

This chain links TRBV5-4 with TRBJ2-1; TRBD1 agrees at 7 bases. CDR3 length equals 15 residues. J gave up 0 bases and V 5 bases, and 5 bases lay outside the gene matches. Germline CDR1 reads SGHNT; CDR2 reads YYREEE (reference sequence). The CDR3 spells CASSRDSLSYNEQFF. CDR3 bases: TGTGCCAGCAGTCGGGACAGCCTCTCCTACAATGAGCAGTTCTTC.

This clone qualifies as medium-sized. The rearrangement joins TRBV4-2 to TRBJ2-3; D is unresolved. Between the trimmed V and J ends, which lost 2 bases and 0 bases, there was a span of 9 bases. Germline-derived CDR1 and CDR2 are LGHNA and YNFKEQ. CDR3 size: 15 residues. CDR3 loop: CASSQSISSTDTQYF. The CDR3, as DNA: TGTGCCAGCAGCCAATCCATATCTAGCACAGATACGCAGTATTTT.

This clone has ten or more counts. The chain is built from TRBV7-2 and TRBJ2-5, with unresolved D. Germline-derived CDR1 and CDR2 are SGHTA and FQGNSA. The CDR3 has 11 residues. V shed 5 bases and J shed 7 bases, with 8 bases lying between them. The CDR3 spells CASSPSTTQYF. DNA of the CDR3: TGTGCCAGCAGCCCCTCCACGACCCAGTACTTC.

J is TRBJ2-2 and V is TRBV28; no clear D gene. CDR1 is MDHEN and CDR2 is SYDVKM in the germline V gene. The CDR3 is 14 amino acids. V lost 3 bases and J 4 bases, leaving 9 bases between the germline ends. CDR3 region: CASSFGPSTGELFF. CDR3 coding DNA: TGTGCCAGCAGTTTTGGCCCTAGCACCGGGGAGCTGTTTTTT.

The J gene is TRBJ2-2, the V gene TRBV5-1; D possibly corresponds to TRBD1 (6 bases). The CDR3 sequence is 14 residues long. The germline CDR1 and CDR2 sequences are SGHRS and YFSETQ. V lost 1 base to trimming and J lost 7 bases, with 11 bases between them. In DNA form, the CDR3 reads TGCGCCAGCAGCTTGAACAGGGATCGCGGGGAGCTGTTTTTT. This gives the protein CASSLNRDRGELFF.

This clone was counted between two and nine times. V usage is TRBV29-1 and J usage is TRBJ1-1, with D possibly matching TRBD1 (6 bases). The length of the CDR3 is 13 residues. Trimming stripped 8 bases from V and 5 bases from J, with 18 bases between. CDR1 SQVTM and CDR2 ANQGSEA come from the germline V gene. The CDR3 DNA follows: TGCAGCATTGGCCAGGGGAGTTGGACTGAAGCTTTCTTT. Its protein is CSIGQGSWTEAFF.

The V and J genes are TRBV7-6 and TRBJ2-7; D not resolved. Germline CDR1 reads SGHVS; CDR2 reads FNYEAQ. The CDR3 contains 12 residues. V lost 0 bases and J 5 bases, leaving 5 bases between the germline ends. CDR3 sequence: CASSLATHEQYF. CDR3 in DNA: TGTGCCAGCAGCTTAGCGACCCACGAGCAGTACTTC.

The CDR3 nucleotides are TGTGCCAGCAGCCCCCTTGGGAGCAATCAGCCCCAGCATTTT. Encoded protein: CASSPLGSNQPQHF. The rearrangement uses TRBV14 and TRBJ1-5; D is ambiguous. Trimming removed 4 bases at V and 1 base at J, with 8 bases between. The CDR3 spans 14 residues. Per germline, CDR1 SGHDN and CDR2 FVKESK. Using reference TRBV14 and TRBJ1-5 for the parts outside the CDR3, the full variable domain is EAGVTQFPSHSVIEKGQTVTLRCDPISGHDNLYWYRRVMGKEIKFLLHFVKESKQDESGMPNNRFLAERTGGTYSTLKVQPAELEDSGVYFCASSPLGSNQPQHFGDGTRLSIL.